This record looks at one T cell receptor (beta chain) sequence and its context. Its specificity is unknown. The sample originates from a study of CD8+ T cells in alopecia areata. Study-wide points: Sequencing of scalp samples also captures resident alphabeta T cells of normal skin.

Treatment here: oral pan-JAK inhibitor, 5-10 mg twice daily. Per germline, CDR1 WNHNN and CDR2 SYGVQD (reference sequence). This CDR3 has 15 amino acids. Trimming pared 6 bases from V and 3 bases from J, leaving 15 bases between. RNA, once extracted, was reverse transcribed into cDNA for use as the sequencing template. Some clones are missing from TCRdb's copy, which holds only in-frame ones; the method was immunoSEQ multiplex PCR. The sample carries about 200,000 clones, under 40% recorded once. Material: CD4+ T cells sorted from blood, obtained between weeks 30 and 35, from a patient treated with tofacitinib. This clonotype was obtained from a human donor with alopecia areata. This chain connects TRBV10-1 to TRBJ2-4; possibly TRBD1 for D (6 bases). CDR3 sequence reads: CASSPGHSDKNIQYF. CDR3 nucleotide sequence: TGCGCCAGCAGCCCGGGACACTCAGACAAAAACATTCAGTACTTC.